This is a list of T cell receptor beta chains from one sample in a study of cytomegalovirus exposure and HLA in healthy donors. Here immunoSEQ multiplex PCR was the method, and the copy in TCRdb shows in-frame clones only, minus some. The sample lists over 30,000 clones, 80% seen once, with around 5.8% in the top ten. Sequencing was carried out using PBMCs. The receptor set was obtained from a male donor in good health and CMV-seronegative. Each CDR3 is given with its conserved first and last residue. D genes are given only for firm matches. Size tells how often a clone was seen (once, few, many) or the class of an expanded clone, and some rows leave it out.

v_call d_call clone_size cdr3_aa
TRBV5-6 . . CASSSTADQDIQYF
TRBV4-2 . . CASSQEPLPGANSPLHF
TRBV4-2 TRBD2 . CASSQDHLAGRSGANVLTF
TRBV6-6 TRBD1 . CASRETHRGPAGGYTF
TRBV5-1 TRBD2 few CASGWTSGGIYEQYF
TRBV19 . . CASSIDNRDGYTF
TRBV11-2 . . CASSPQGGGTDTQYF
TRBV27 . . CASSFLITDTQYF
TRBV9 . . CASSVDGGSQETQYF
TRBV11-2 . . CASSLAPRVGLRTYEQYF
TRBV6-1 TRBD2 . CASSELAGGYNEQFF
TRBV5-4 TRBD2 . CASSLRLAGRVDTQYF
TRBV14 . . CASSQDSYIYF
TRBV5-1 TRBD1 . CASSLTGGNQPQHF
TRBV7-2 TRBD2 . CASSSGLAISYEQYF
TRBV9 . . CASSAGRAGAQHF